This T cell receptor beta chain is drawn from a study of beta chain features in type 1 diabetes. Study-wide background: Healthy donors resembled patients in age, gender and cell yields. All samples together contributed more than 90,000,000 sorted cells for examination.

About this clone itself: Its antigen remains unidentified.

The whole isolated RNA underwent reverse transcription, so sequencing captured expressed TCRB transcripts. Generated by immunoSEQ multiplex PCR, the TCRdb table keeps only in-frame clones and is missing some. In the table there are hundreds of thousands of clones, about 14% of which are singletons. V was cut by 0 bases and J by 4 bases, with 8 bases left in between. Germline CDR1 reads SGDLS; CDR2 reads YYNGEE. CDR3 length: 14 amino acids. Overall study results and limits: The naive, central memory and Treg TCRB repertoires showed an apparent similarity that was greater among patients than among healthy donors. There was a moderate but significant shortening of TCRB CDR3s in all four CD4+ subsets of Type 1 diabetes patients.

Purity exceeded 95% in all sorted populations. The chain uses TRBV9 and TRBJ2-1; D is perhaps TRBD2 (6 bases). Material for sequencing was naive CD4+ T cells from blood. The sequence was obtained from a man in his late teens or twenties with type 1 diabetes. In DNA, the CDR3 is TGTGCCAGCAGCGTAGGGGACTTTTACAATGAGCAGTTCTTC. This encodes CASSVGDFYNEQFF.